A single sample is the source of the 7 T cell receptor beta chains below, sequenced in a study of blood T cell repertoires in COVID-19. Profiled with immunoSEQ multiplex PCR; TCRdb holds only in-frame clones, not every one. The table includes about 250,000 clones, roughly 91% detected once. The sequenced material came from peripheral blood. These receptors were obtained from a man younger than 45 with COVID-19, enrolled during active disease.

The rearrangement joins TRBV18 to TRBJ1-6; D is ambiguous. Germline CDR1 and CDR2: KGHSH and LQKENI. The ends were cut back, 3 bases at V and 6 bases at J, with 15 bases in the middle. The CDR3 loop spans 16 amino acids. In DNA form, the CDR3 reads TGTGCCAGCTCACCTACGAGGCGGATCTCTAATTCACCCCTCCACTTT. Amino acids: CASSPTRRISNSPLHF. Full variable domain (missing parts from reference TRBV18 and TRBJ1-6): NAGVMQNPRHLVRRRGQEARLRCSPMKGHSHVYWYRQLPEEGLKFMVYLQKENIIDESGMPKERFSAEFPKEGPSILRIQQVVRGDSAAYFCASSPTRRISNSPLHFGNGTRLTVT.

This chain connects TRBV4-1 to TRBJ2-3; D unclear. This CDR3 has 14 amino acids. Trimming shortened V by 4 bases and J by 0 bases, and 8 bases separated the two germline ends. The V gene's germline CDR1 is MGHRA and CDR2 YSYEKL. For the CDR3, the DNA is TGCGCCAGCAGCCCGGTAGCAAGCACAGATACGCAGTATTTT. Its translation is CASSPVASTDTQYF.

The CDR3 reads CASRPSGLSNSPLHF. The CDR3 DNA is TGTGCCAGCAGACCTTCGGGACTCTCGAATTCACCCCTCCACTTT. The genes are TRBV6-5 and TRBJ1-6; TRBD1 is a possible D gene (5 bases). Trimming left V 6 bases short and J 7 bases short, with 16 bases between. The germline CDR1 and CDR2 sequences are MNHEY and SVGAGI. CDR3 length equals 15 residues.

This rearrangement joins TRBV4-1 to TRBJ2-7, with TRBD1 as a possible D gene (6 bases). This CDR3 is 13 amino acids long. V was trimmed by 8 bases and J by 1 base, leaving 12 bases between them. CDR1 and CDR2 from the germline V gene are MGHRA and YSYEKL. The CDR3 nucleotides are TGCGCCAGCGGCCGGACAGAGTCCTACGAGCAGTACTTC. Protein product: CASGRTESYEQYF.

V usage is TRBV30 and J usage is TRBJ1-6; TRBD1 matches at 7 bases. V shed 2 bases, J shed 8 bases, and the junction held 15 bases outside the gene matches. The CDR3 is 17 residues long. In germline, CDR1 is GTSNPN, CDR2 SVGIG (reference sequence). The CDR3 sequence is CAWSLTHTGTVYSPLHF. In nucleotides, the CDR3 is TGTGCCTGGAGTCTAACCCACACCGGGACAGTGTATTCACCCCTCCACTTT.

The chain combines TRBV11-2 with TRBJ1-1, with D perhaps TRBD1 (6 bases). Germline CDR1 reads SGHAT; CDR2 reads FQNNGV. The V end was cut by 0 bases, the J end by 4 bases, with 9 bases between. The CDR3 totals 14 residues. This CDR3 reads CASSLDLGGTEAFF. CDR3 nucleotides: TGTGCCAGCAGCTTAGATTTAGGGGGCACTGAAGCTTTCTTT. The full variable domain, in which reference TRBV11-2 and TRBJ1-1 provide the parts outside the CDR3, is EAGVAQSPRYKIIEKRQSVAFWCNPISGHATLYWYQQILGQGPKLLIQFQNNGVVDDSQLPKDRFSAERLKGVDSTLKIQPAKLEDSAVYLCASSLDLGGTEAFFGQGTRLTVV.

V usage is TRBV3-1 (or the pseudogene TRBV3-2) and J usage is TRBJ1-3, with no clear D. CDR1 and CDR2 (germline): LGHDT, YNNKEL (reference sequence). This CDR3 spans 15 amino acids. V gave up 4 bases and J gave up 2 bases, with 12 bases separating them. CDR3 DNA sequence: TGTGCCAGCAGCCTAGGAGCCCTCACTGGAAACACCATATATTTT. As protein: CASSLGALTGNTIYF.